Presented here are 2 T cell receptor beta chains from one specimen sequenced in a study of regulatory T cells in long-lasting Graves disease. Arm-PCR with iRepertoire HTBI primers amplified the CDR3 regions for these TCR beta libraries. TCRdb redid the calling of the multiplex PCR reads with MiXCR, one entry per CDR3 protein. Altogether under 450,000 distinct CDR3 sequences are present, about 16% being singletons, with the ten largest covering 20%. Sample time point: newly diagnosed GD, antithyroid drugs for less than 3 months. The TCR library used RNA extracted from PBMCs. The same data also contributed to another study, on T cells in Graves' hyperthyroidism and ophthalmopathy.

This material consisted of peripheral blood mononuclear cells (PBMCs), taken at new diagnosis, from a patient treated with antithyroid drugs. These receptors originate from a woman between 18 and 29 years old with Graves disease.

This clonotype turned up a few times. The rearrangement links TRBV4-1 to TRBJ1-3; 11 nucleotides line up with TRBD1. Per germline, CDR1 MGHRA and CDR2 YSYEKL. V dropped 5 bases and J dropped 6; count of bases not matched to a gene: 3. The CDR3 length is 14 residues. The CDR3 region has the DNA TGCGCCAGCAGCGCTGGACAGGGGGCAAACACCATATATTTT. It yields the protein CASSAGQGANTIYF.

A few counts support this clonotype. The chain uses TRBV3-1 and TRBJ1-6, with D possibly TRBD1 on 6 matching bases. V was cut by 1 base and J by 8 bases, with 15 bases left in between. CDR1 is LGHDT, CDR2 YNNKEL, per germline (reference sequence). The CDR3 is 16 amino acids. Here the CDR3 DNA reads TGTGCCAGCAGCCAAGGGGCGGGGGCCAAGGATTCACCCCTCCACTTT. As protein: CASSQGAGAKDSPLHF.